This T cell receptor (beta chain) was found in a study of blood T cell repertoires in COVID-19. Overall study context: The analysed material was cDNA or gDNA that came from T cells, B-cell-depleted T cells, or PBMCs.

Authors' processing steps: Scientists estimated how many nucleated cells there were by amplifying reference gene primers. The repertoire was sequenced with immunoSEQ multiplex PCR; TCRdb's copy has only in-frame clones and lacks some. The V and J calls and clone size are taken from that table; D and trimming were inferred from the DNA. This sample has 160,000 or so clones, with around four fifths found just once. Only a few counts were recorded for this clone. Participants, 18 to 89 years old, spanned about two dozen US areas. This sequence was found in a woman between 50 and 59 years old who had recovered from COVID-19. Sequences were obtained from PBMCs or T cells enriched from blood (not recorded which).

In DNA, the CDR3 is TGCGCCAGCAGACAGTCGAGCTCCTATAATTCACCCCTCCACTTT. Translating it yields CASRQSSSYNSPLHF. The chain recombines TRBV10-1 with TRBJ1-6; D is undetermined. Deletions cut 6 bases from V and 0 bases from J, with 9 bases between. Germline V gene lookup returns CDR1 WNHNN and CDR2 SYGVQD (reference sequence). There are 15 residues in the CDR3.